This T cell receptor (beta chain) was profiled in a study of regulatory T cells in long-lasting Graves disease. The time point is: newly diagnosed GD, antithyroid drugs for less than 3 months. PBMC RNA was the source of the TCR library. Germline CDR1 is MNHEY and CDR2 is SVGEGT. The V and J ends lost 0 bases and 0 bases, in that order; junction bases with no gene match: 7. This CDR3 contains 18 residues. To make TCR beta libraries, researchers used iRepertoire HTBI primers and Arm-PCR of CDR3 regions. TCRdb itself ran the multiplex PCR reads through MiXCR, one entry per CDR3 protein. The sample has 400,000 to 500,000 distinct CDR3 sequences; 14% to 15% are singletons. There are many counts of this clonotype. Separately, the same data were catalogued under a study of T cells in Graves' hyperthyroidism and ophthalmopathy.

The chain is built from TRBV6-2 or TRBV6-3 and TRBJ1-5; 8 bases agree with TRBD1. The material sequenced was peripheral blood mononuclear cells (PBMCs), taken at new diagnosis, from a patient treated with antithyroid drugs. The TCR sequence derives from a woman aged 25 to 39 with Graves disease. The CDR3 protein is CASSYSGQGIGSNQPQHF. CDR3 coding DNA: TGTGCCAGCAGTTACTCAGGACAGGGCATAGGTAGCAATCAGCCCCAGCATTTT.